The 19 T cell receptor beta chains given below trace back to one sample, sequenced in a study of Ad26.COV2.S vaccination and SARS-CoV-2 variants. Sequencing was performed with immunoSEQ multiplex PCR; in TCRdb, only in-frame clones are kept and a portion is missing. Here the sample spans some 450,000 clones, less than 95% being singletons. The treatment: some 20 received Ad26.COV2.S at low or high dose, single or two shots; about 5 received placebo; per-sample allocation not given. Samples were taken on day 63 after the first vaccine or placebo injection. The material was peripheral blood, obtained in a trial of Ad26.COV2.S vaccine versus placebo. These receptors all come from a person aged 18-65 years who received the Ad26.COV2.S COVID-19 vaccine or a placebo.

V usage is TRBV28 and J usage is TRBJ1-6; D may be TRBD1 (6 bases). The ends were cut back, 6 bases at V and 6 bases at J, with 18 bases in the middle. Germline loops: CDR1 MDHEN, CDR2 SYDVKM. The CDR3 runs to 16 residues. CDR3 loop: CASRILSGVSNSPLHF. The CDR3 region has the DNA TGTGCCAGCAGGATACTATCAGGGGTTAGTAATTCACCCCTCCACTTT.

Only one count was recorded for this clone. The rearrangement uses TRBV3-1 (or the pseudogene TRBV3-2) and TRBJ2-5; 8 nucleotides align to TRBD2. The trim removed 0 bases at V and 4 bases at J, leaving 13 bases unmatched. CDR3 length equals 18 residues. In germline, CDR1 is LGHDT, CDR2 YNNKEL (reference sequence). As DNA, the CDR3 is TGTGCCAGCAGCCAAGATTGGTCACGGGAGGGCCCTCGAGAGACCCAGTACTTC. Amino acid sequence: CASSQDWSREGPRETQYF.

The V and J genes are TRBV19 and TRBJ1-4; no reliable D call. In germline, CDR1 is LNHDA, CDR2 SQIVND (reference sequence). V was cut by 9 bases and J by 5 bases, with 13 bases left in between. This CDR3 is 13 amino acids long. CDR3 sequence reads: CASLDVWNEKLFF. The CDR3 DNA reads as TGTGCCAGCCTAGACGTTTGGAATGAAAAACTGTTTTTT.

The chain is built from TRBV28 and TRBJ1-1; D remains unclear. The CDR3 covers 10 residues. Trimming left V 6 bases short and J 7 bases short, with 6 bases between. Germline CDR1 MDHEN, CDR2 SYDVKM. The CDR3 protein is CASSRIEAFF. As DNA, the CDR3 is TGTGCCAGCAGCCGGATTGAAGCTTTCTTT.

The CDR3 DNA reads as TGTGCCAGCAGCCGGTCCGGGAGCTCCTACAATGAGCAGTTCTTC. Translating it yields CASSRSGSSYNEQFF. The chain joins TRBV7-9 to TRBJ2-1; possible D gene TRBD2, 6 bases. The germline V and J ends were trimmed by 5 bases and 0 bases, with 11 bases remaining between them. Germline-derived CDR1 and CDR2 are SEHNR and FQNEAQ (reference sequence). CDR3 length equals 15 residues. The variable domain in full, completed from reference TRBV7-9 and TRBJ2-1, reads DTGVSQNPRHKITKRGQNVTFRCDPISEHNRLYWYRQTLGQGPEFLTYFQNEAQLEKSRLLSDRFSAERPKGSFSTLEIQRTEQGDSAMYLCASSRSGSSYNEQFFGPGTRLTVL.

The chain recombines TRBV7-9 with TRBJ1-4, with TRBD1 identical over 10 bases. Germline trimming cut 5 bases from V and 10 bases from J; bases unmatched to any gene: 10. Germline CDR1 SEHNR, CDR2 FQNEAQ (reference sequence). CDR3 length equals 15 residues. This CDR3 reads CASSPSGQGRGKLFF. DNA of the CDR3: TGTGCCAGCAGCCCTTCGGGACAGGGGCGGGGAAAACTGTTTTTT.

This clone was detected once. The chain carries TRBV9 and TRBJ2-3; a possible D gene is TRBD2 (5 bases). The CDR3 sequence is 18 residues long. V gave up 1 base and J gave up 2 bases, with 20 bases separating them. The V gene's germline CDR1 is SGDLS and CDR2 YYNGEE. Written as DNA, the CDR3 is TGTGCCAGCAGCGTAACTAGTGGGATATTTAGGAACACAGATACGCAGTATTTT. Translation gives CASSVTSGIFRNTDTQYF. Complete variable domain (other parts from reference TRBV9 and TRBJ2-3): DSGVTQTPKHLITATGQRVTLRCSPRSGDLSVYWYQQSLDQGLQFLIQYYNGEERAKGNILERFSAQQFPDLHSELNLSSLELGDSALYFCASSVTSGIFRNTDTQYFGPGTRLTVL.

CDR3 bases: TGCAGCGTCGCGACTTTAAATGAGCAGTTCTTC. Translating gives CSVATLNEQFF. The V call is TRBV29-1, the J call TRBJ2-1; D is undetermined. Germline V gene sequence: CDR1 SQVTM, CDR2 ANQGSEA. The CDR3 has 11 residues. The V gene lost 6 bases and the J gene lost 7 bases, with 10 bases spanning the gap.

The V and J genes are TRBV18 and TRBJ1-5; 7 nucleotides line up with TRBD1. Germline lookup yields CDR1 KGHSH and CDR2 LQKENI. The CDR3 extends over 15 amino acids. Unmatched junction bases numbered 11, after V lost 6 bases and J lost 6 bases. CDR3 sequence: CASSALQGQGQPQHF. As DNA, the CDR3 is TGTGCCAGCTCCGCCCTACAGGGGCAGGGTCAGCCCCAGCATTTT.

The chain is built from TRBV10-3 and TRBJ2-2; no clear D. The germline CDR1 and CDR2 sequences are ENHRY and SYGVKD. V shed 2 bases and J shed 3 bases, with 10 bases lying between them. The CDR3 is made up of 15 amino acids. In DNA, the CDR3 is TGTGCCATCAGTGAGGGGCGGTCGGACACCGGGGAGCTGTTTTTT. Translation gives CAISEGRSDTGELFF.

This clone has only one observation. The chain carries TRBV9 and TRBJ2-7; D perhaps matches TRBD2 (6 bases). V shed 4 bases and J shed 0 bases, with 11 bases lying between them. CDR1 and CDR2 from the germline V gene are SGDLS and YYNGEE. This CDR3 spans 14 amino acids. The DNA for the CDR3 is TGTGCCAGCAGCCCAGCCGGGAGCTCCTACGAGCAGTACTTC. Amino acid sequence: CASSPAGSSYEQYF.

The chain recombines TRBV29-1 with TRBJ2-1; TRBD2 matches 7 bases. CDR3 length: 15 residues. Looked up from germline, CDR1 is SQVTM and CDR2 is ANQGSEA. Trimming cost V 2 bases and J 2 bases; bases outside gene matches: 6. CDR3 sequence: CSVERRAGAYNEQFF. In DNA, the CDR3 is TGCAGCGTTGAAAGGCGGGCGGGAGCCTACAATGAGCAGTTCTTC.

The chain joins TRBV15 to TRBJ1-5, with D tentatively TRBD1 (5 bases). V was trimmed by 4 bases and J by 2 bases, leaving 9 bases between them. Germline loops: CDR1 LNHNV, CDR2 YYDKDF (reference sequence). This CDR3 spans 14 amino acids. The CDR3 spells CATSIRAGNQPQHF. The CDR3 DNA reads as TGTGCCACCAGCATCAGGGCGGGCAATCAGCCCCAGCATTTT.

J is TRBJ2-7 and V is TRBV7-6; no definite D call. The CDR3 consists of 14 residues. Germline V gene lookup returns CDR1 SGHVS and CDR2 FNYEAQ. V shed 5 bases and J shed 6 bases, with 17 bases lying between them. The CDR3 loop reads CASSHPGRYSEQYF. In DNA, the CDR3 is TGTGCCAGCAGCCATCCGGGCAGATACTCCGAGCAGTACTTC.

The V gene is TRBV4-2, the J gene TRBJ2-5; D might be TRBD2 (5 bases). V was clipped by 4 bases and J by 2 bases, with 17 bases between them. Germline V CDR1 and CDR2: LGHNA, YNFKEQ. CDR3 length equals 16 residues. The chain's CDR3 is CASSPGLAGPQETQYF. The DNA for the CDR3 is TGTGCCAGCAGCCCTGGACTGGCAGGCCCTCAAGAGACCCAGTACTTC.

The gene calls are TRBV27 and TRBJ2-5; no firm D call. CDR1 and CDR2 (germline): MNHEY, SMNVEV (reference sequence). V lost 3 bases and J lost 1, with 6 bases in between. This CDR3 has 13 amino acids. CDR3 sequence (DNA): TGTGCCAGCAGTTTCGTTTTCCAAGAGACCCAGTACTTC. This encodes CASSFVFQETQYF.

The chain employs TRBV5-1 and TRBJ1-1, with TRBD1 identical over 7 bases. Germline CDR1 reads SGHRS; CDR2 reads YFSETQ. V was pared by 4 bases and J by 1 base, with 7 bases of the junction left unmatched. The length of the CDR3 is 15 residues. CDR3 sequence reads: CASSLMGQQNTEAFF. CDR3 nucleotides: TGCGCCAGCAGCCTCATGGGACAGCAGAACACTGAAGCTTTCTTT.

The V call is TRBV5-4, the J call TRBJ2-3; a weak D match, TRBD1 (6 bases). Trimming left V 3 bases short and J 2 bases short, with 13 bases between. This CDR3 region has 15 residues. Germline V gives CDR1 SGHNT, CDR2 YYREEE (reference sequence). This CDR3 reads CASSSRQDHTDTQYF. CDR3 nucleotides: TGTGCCAGCAGCTCGAGACAGGACCACACAGATACGCAGTATTTT.

The V call is TRBV5-1, the J call TRBJ2-7; TRBD2 agrees at 8 bases. This CDR3 comprises 14 residues. Germline values: CDR1 SGHRS, CDR2 YFSETQ. V trimming: 1 base; J trimming: 7 bases; junction bases outside the gene matches: 7. Written as DNA, the CDR3 is TGCGCCAGCAGCTTGCCAGCGGGAGCTCGAGAGCAGTACTTC. It is translated as CASSLPAGAREQYF.